This TCR beta chain was identified during a study of blood T cell repertoires in COVID-19. In germline, CDR1 is MDHEN, CDR2 SYDVKM. The trim removed 2 bases at V and 4 bases at J, leaving 11 bases unmatched. The CDR3 runs to 17 residues. The protocol was immunoSEQ multiplex PCR, while the TCRdb copy is restricted to in-frame clones and leaves out a portion. The sample contains roughly 150,000 clones, around 88% of which appear only once. Sequenced input: peripheral blood. The chain is built from TRBV28 and TRBJ1-2; TRBD1 agrees at 9 bases. This clonotype was sampled from a human donor in a cohort sampled during active COVID-19. The CDR3 is CASSLGKSGTGFYGYTF. In DNA, the CDR3 is TGTGCCAGCAGTTTAGGGAAAAGCGGGACAGGGTTCTATGGCTACACCTTC.